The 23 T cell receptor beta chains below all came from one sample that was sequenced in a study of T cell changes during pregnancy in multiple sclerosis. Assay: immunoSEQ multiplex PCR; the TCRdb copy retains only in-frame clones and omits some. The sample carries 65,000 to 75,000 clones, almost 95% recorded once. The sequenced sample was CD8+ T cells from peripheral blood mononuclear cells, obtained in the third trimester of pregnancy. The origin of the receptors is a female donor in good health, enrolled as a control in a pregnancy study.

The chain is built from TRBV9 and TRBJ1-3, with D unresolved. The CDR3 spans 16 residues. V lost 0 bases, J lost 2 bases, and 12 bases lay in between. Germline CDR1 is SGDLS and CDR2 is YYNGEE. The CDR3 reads CASSVEDLSPGNTIYF. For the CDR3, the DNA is TGTGCCAGCAGCGTAGAAGATTTGAGCCCTGGAAACACCATATATTTT.

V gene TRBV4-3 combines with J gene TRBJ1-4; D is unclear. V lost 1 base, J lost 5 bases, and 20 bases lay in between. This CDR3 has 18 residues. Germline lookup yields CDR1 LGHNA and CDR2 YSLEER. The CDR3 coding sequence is TGCGCCAGCAGCCAAGGGCACTCCTTGGAGGGAATGAATGAAAAACTGTTTTTT. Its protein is CASSQGHSLEGMNEKLFF.

Written as DNA, the CDR3 is TGTGCCAGCAGCTTCCCCCAAGGGGGGGCCGATTCTGGCACAGATACGCAGTATTTT. It yields the protein CASSFPQGGADSGTDTQYF. The rearrangement links TRBV11-2 to TRBJ2-3; possibly TRBD2 for D (7 bases). V was clipped by 3 bases and J by 1 base, with 23 bases between them. Germline CDR1 and CDR2: SGHAT and FQNNGV. The CDR3 covers 19 residues.

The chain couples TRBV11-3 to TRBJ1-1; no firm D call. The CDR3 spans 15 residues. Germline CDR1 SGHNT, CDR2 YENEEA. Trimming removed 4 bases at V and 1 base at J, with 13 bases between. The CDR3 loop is CASSSRAEGNTEAFF. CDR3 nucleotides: TGTGCCAGCAGCTCCCGGGCCGAGGGGAACACTGAAGCTTTCTTT.

The chain's CDR3 is CASSVQGPGGYTF. The CDR3 coding sequence is TGTGCCAGCAGCGTACAGGGTCCTGGAGGCTACACCTTC. This chain links TRBV7-2 with TRBJ1-2; D might be TRBD1 (6 bases). Germline V gene lookup returns CDR1 SGHTA and CDR2 FQGNSA. The CDR3 is 13 residues long. V dropped 5 bases and J dropped 8 bases, with 15 bases sitting between them.

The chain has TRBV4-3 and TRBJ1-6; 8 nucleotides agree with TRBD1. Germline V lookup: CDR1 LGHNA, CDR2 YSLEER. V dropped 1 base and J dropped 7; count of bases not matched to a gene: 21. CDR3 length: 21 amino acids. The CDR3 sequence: CASSQVPLGTGMIVANSPLHF. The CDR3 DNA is TGCGCCAGCAGCCAAGTGCCCCTCGGGACAGGTATGATTGTCGCGAATTCACCCCTCCACTTT.

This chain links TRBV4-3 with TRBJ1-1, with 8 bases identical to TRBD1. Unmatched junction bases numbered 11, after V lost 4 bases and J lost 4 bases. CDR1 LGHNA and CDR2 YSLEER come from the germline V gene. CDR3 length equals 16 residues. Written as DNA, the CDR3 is TGCGCCAGCAGCCCCCGACCGGGACAGGTCAGCACTGAAGCTTTCTTT. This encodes CASSPRPGQVSTEAFF.

The CDR3 is CASSPDPSGGAREQYF. For the CDR3, the DNA is TGTGCCAGCAGTCCAGACCCTAGCGGGGGTGCCCGGGAGCAGTACTTC. The V gene is TRBV27, the J gene TRBJ2-7; 10 nucleotides line up with TRBD2. CDR1 and CDR2 from the germline V gene are MNHEY and SMNVEV (reference sequence). The CDR3 length is 16 residues. V was pared by 5 bases and J by 7 bases, with 14 bases of the junction left unmatched.

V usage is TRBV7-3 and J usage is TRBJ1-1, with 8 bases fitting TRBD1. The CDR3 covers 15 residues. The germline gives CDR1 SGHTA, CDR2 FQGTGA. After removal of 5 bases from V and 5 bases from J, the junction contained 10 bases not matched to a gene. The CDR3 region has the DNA TGTGCCAGCAGCACCACAGGGGGTGGAGGTACTGAAGCTTTCTTT. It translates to CASSTTGGGGTEAFF.

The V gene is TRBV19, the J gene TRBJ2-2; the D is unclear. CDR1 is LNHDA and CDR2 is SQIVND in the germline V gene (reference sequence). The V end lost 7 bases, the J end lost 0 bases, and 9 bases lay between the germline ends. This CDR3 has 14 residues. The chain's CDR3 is CASTSRSNTGELFF. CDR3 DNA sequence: TGTGCCAGTACGAGCCGCTCGAACACCGGGGAGCTGTTTTTT.

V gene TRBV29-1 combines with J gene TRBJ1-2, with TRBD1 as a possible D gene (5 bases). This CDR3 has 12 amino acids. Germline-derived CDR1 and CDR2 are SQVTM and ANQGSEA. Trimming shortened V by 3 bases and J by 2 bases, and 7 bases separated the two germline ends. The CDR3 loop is CSVEDTNYGYTF. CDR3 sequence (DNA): TGCAGCGTTGAGGACACGAACTATGGCTACACCTTC.

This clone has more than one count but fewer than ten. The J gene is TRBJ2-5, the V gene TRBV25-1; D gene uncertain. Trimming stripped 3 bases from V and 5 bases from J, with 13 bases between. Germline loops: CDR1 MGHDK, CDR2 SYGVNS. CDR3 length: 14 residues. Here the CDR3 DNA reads TGTGCCAGCAGTGACCACTTCGAGTACGAGACCCAGTACTTC. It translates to CASSDHFEYETQYF.

The CDR3 region is CASSEGQRYEQYF. DNA for the CDR3: TGTGCCAGTAGTGAGGGACAGCGCTACGAGCAGTACTTC. The chain uses TRBV19 and TRBJ2-7, with TRBD1 matching over 7 bases. This CDR3 spans 13 amino acids. Germline V gene lookup returns CDR1 LNHDA and CDR2 SQIVND (reference sequence). J gave up 3 bases and V 5 bases, and 4 bases lay outside the gene matches.

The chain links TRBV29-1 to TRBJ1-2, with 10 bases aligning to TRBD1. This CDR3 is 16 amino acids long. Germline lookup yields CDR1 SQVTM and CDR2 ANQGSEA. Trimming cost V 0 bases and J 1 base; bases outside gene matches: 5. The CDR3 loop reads CSVEDDRGRGNYGYTF. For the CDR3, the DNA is TGCAGCGTTGAAGACGACAGGGGGCGCGGTAACTATGGCTACACCTTC.

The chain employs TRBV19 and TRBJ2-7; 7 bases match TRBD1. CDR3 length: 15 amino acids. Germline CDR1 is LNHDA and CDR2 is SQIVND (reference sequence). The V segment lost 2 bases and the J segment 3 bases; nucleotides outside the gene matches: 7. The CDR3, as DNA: TGTGCCAGTAGTATAAACCGGGACAGCATCTACGAGCAGTACTTC. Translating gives CASSINRDSIYEQYF.

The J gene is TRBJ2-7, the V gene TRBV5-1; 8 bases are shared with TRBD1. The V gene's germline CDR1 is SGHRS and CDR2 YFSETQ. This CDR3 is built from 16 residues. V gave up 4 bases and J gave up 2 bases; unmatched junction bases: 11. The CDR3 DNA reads TGCGCCAGCAGCCCGGTACCCGGGACAGGAGCCTACGAGCAGTACTTC. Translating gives CASSPVPGTGAYEQYF.

CDR3 sequence (DNA): TGTGCCAGCAGCCAATTAGTCAACTCTAACTATGGCTACACCTTC. Its translation is CASSQLVNSNYGYTF. The chain couples TRBV16 to TRBJ1-2; D gene ambiguous. Germline V gives CDR1 KGHSY, CDR2 FQNENV. Trimming removed 1 base from V and 0 bases from J, with 9 bases in between. This CDR3 region has 15 residues.

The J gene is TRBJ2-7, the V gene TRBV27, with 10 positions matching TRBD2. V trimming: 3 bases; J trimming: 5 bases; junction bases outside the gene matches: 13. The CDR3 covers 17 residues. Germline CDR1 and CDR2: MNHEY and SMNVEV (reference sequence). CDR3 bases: TGTGCCAGCAGTTTGGGGGGAACCGGGACTAGCGCCAACGAGCAGTACTTC. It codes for CASSLGGTGTSANEQYF.

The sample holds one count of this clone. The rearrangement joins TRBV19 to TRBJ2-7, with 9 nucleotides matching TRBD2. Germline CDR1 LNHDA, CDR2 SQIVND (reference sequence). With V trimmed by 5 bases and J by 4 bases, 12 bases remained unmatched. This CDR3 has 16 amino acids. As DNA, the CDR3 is TGTGCCAGTAGTGGACTAGCGTCCTCGATTCTATACGAGCAGTACTTC. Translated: CASSGLASSILYEQYF.

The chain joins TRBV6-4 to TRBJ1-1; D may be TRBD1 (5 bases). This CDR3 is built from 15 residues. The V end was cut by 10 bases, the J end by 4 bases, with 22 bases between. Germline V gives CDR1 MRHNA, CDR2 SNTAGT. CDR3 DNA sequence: TGTGCCACTAAGAGGGACTCACTGGAGGTCACTGAAGCTTTCTTT. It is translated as CATKRDSLEVTEAFF.

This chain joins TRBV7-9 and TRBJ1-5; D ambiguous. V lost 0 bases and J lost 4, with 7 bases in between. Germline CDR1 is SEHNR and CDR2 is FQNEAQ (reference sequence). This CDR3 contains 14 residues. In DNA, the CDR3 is TGTGCCAGCAGCTTAGCGGAGGGTAATCAGCCCCAGCATTTT. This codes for CASSLAEGNQPQHF.

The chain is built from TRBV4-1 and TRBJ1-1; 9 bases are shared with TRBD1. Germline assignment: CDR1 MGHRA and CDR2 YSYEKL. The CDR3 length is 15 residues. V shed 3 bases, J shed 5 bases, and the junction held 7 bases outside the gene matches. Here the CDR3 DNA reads TGCGCCAGCAGCCATGCCGGGACAGGGAGAACTGAAGCTTTCTTT. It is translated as CASSHAGTGRTEAFF.

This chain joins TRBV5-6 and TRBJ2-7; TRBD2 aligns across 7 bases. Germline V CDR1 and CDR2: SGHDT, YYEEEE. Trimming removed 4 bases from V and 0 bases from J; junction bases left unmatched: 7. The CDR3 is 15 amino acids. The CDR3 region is CASSPWTSPSYEQYF. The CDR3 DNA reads TGTGCCAGCAGCCCGTGGACTAGTCCCTCCTACGAGCAGTACTTC.